Listed below are T cell receptor beta chains from one sample, sequenced in a study of CD8 T cells in Susac syndrome. MiXCR, run by TCRdb on the immunoSEQ multiplex PCR reads, gives a single entry per CDR3 protein. The sample lists about 180,000 distinct CDR3 sequences, 90% to 95% seen once, with about 0.1% in the top ten. Specimen: CD4+ T cells from PBMCs. The receptors originated from a human donor with Susac syndrome. CDR3s include the opening cysteine and the closing phenylalanine or tryptophan. A D gene is named only where the DNA matches it firmly. Some rows have no size entry. The others give once, few or many, or a class for an expanded clone.

D gene: TRBD2
V gene: TRBV7-2
J gene: TRBJ2-1
clone size: -
CDR3 DNA: TGTGCCAGCAGCTTAGGTCGGGCGGGGGGGTTCAATGAGCAGTTCTTC
CDR3 protein: CASSLGRAGGFNEQFF

D gene: -
V gene: TRBV7-9
J gene: TRBJ2-7
clone size: -
CDR3 DNA: TGTGCCAGCAGCCAGTTGGGGGGCGACTACGAGCAGTACTTC
CDR3 protein: CASSQLGGDYEQYF

D gene: -
V gene: TRBV20-1
J gene: TRBJ2-5
clone size: -
CDR3 DNA: TGCAGTGCCCAACGGGGTCTCCAAGAGACCCAGTACTTC
CDR3 protein: CSAQRGLQETQYF

D gene: TRBD2
V gene: TRBV7-9
J gene: TRBJ2-5
clone size: -
CDR3 DNA: TGTGCCAGCACCCTGGGGGGGACGCAAGAGACCCAGTACTTC
CDR3 protein: CASTLGGTQETQYF

D gene: TRBD2
V gene: TRBV7-9
J gene: TRBJ2-7
clone size: once
CDR3 DNA: TGTGCCAGCAGCGGACTAGCGGACTCCTACGAGCAGTACTTC
CDR3 protein: CASSGLADSYEQYF

D gene: -
V gene: TRBV3-1
J gene: TRBJ1-6
clone size: -
CDR3 DNA: TGTGCCAGCAGCCAAAGTCCTCGTTCACCCCTCCACTTT
CDR3 protein: CASSQSPRSPLHF

D gene: TRBD2
V gene: TRBV20-1
J gene: TRBJ2-1
clone size: -
CDR3 DNA: TGCAGTGCTAGAGATGCCGATCTAGCGGGCGATTACAATGAGCAGTTCTTC
CDR3 protein: CSARDADLAGDYNEQFF

D gene: -
V gene: TRBV30
J gene: TRBJ1-2
clone size: -
CDR3 DNA: TGTGCCTGGGGACCGACGGGCTACACCTTC
CDR3 protein: CAWGPTGYTF

D gene: -
V gene: TRBV5-1
J gene: TRBJ1-2
clone size: -
CDR3 DNA: TGCGCCAGCAGCTTTCAGGACTTCTATGGCTACACCTTC
CDR3 protein: CASSFQDFYGYTF

D gene: -
V gene: TRBV5-1
J gene: TRBJ1-4
clone size: -
CDR3 DNA: TGCGCCAGCAGCTTGGGGCAGGGTTTTGAAAAACTGTTTTTT
CDR3 protein: CASSLGQGFEKLFF

D gene: -
V gene: TRBV18
J gene: TRBJ2-7
clone size: -
CDR3 DNA: TGTGCCAGCTCACCCCCGGACATCTCCTACGAGCAGTACTTC
CDR3 protein: CASSPPDISYEQYF

D gene: TRBD1
V gene: TRBV6-6
J gene: TRBJ1-5
clone size: once
CDR3 DNA: TGTGCCAGCAGTTACCGGGACAGGGATAGCAATCAGCCCCAGCATTTT
CDR3 protein: CASSYRDRDSNQPQHF

D gene: -
V gene: TRBV30
J gene: TRBJ1-4
clone size: -
CDR3 DNA: TGTGCCTGGAGTGTACGTCGACACTGGGAGGAAAAACTGTTTTTT
CDR3 protein: CAWSVRRHWEEKLFF

D gene: -
V gene: TRBV19
J gene: TRBJ2-1
clone size: -
CDR3 DNA: TGTGCCAGTAGTGGGCAGGTTTACAATGAGCAGTTCTTC
CDR3 protein: CASSGQVYNEQFF

D gene: -
V gene: TRBV7-3
J gene: TRBJ2-3
clone size: -
CDR3 DNA: TGTGCCAGCAGCCGGTCGACGGTAGATACGCAGTATTTT
CDR3 protein: CASSRSTVDTQYF

D gene: -
V gene: TRBV4-2
J gene: TRBJ2-1
clone size: once
CDR3 DNA: TGTGCCAGCAGCCAAGACGGGGCGCGGACGGGCTTCGGAGAGCAGTTCTTC
CDR3 protein: CASSQDGARTGFGEQFF

D gene: TRBD1
V gene: TRBV7-8
J gene: TRBJ1-6
clone size: -
CDR3 DNA: TGTGCCAGCAGCTGGACAGGGCGCGATTCACCCCTCCACTTT
CDR3 protein: CASSWTGRDSPLHF

D gene: TRBD1
V gene: TRBV6-4
J gene: TRBJ1-4
clone size: -
CDR3 DNA: TGTGCCAGCAGAAAGACAGGGGGAACTAATGAAAAACTGTTTTTT
CDR3 protein: CASRKTGGTNEKLFF

D gene: -
V gene: TRBV7-9
J gene: TRBJ1-2
clone size: -
CDR3 DNA: TGTGCCAGCAGCTGGGGCTATGGCTACACCTTC
CDR3 protein: CASSWGYGYTF

D gene: -
V gene: TRBV11-2
J gene: TRBJ2-5
clone size: -
CDR3 DNA: TGTGCCAGCAGCTTAGTCATGGCGCAAGAGACCCAGTACTTC
CDR3 protein: CASSLVMAQETQYF

D gene: -
V gene: TRBV7-8
J gene: TRBJ2-3
clone size: -
CDR3 DNA: TGTGCCAGCAGCTTAGAGGTGGGGGACTGGGCAGATACGCAGTATTTT
CDR3 protein: CASSLEVGDWADTQYF

D gene: -
V gene: TRBV9
J gene: TRBJ2-1
clone size: -
CDR3 DNA: TGTGCCAGCAGCGTAGAAGTCGACCCCTCCTACAATGAGCAGTTCTTC
CDR3 protein: CASSVEVDPSYNEQFF

D gene: -
V gene: TRBV3-1
J gene: TRBJ2-4
clone size: -
CDR3 DNA: TGTGCCAGCAGCCAGGGGGACATAGGCCACAAAAACATTCAGTACTTC
CDR3 protein: CASSQGDIGHKNIQYF

D gene: TRBD2
V gene: TRBV29-1
J gene: TRBJ2-1
clone size: -
CDR3 DNA: TGCAGCGGCCACAAGCGGGAGGGGCAGTTCTTC
CDR3 protein: CSGHKREGQFF

D gene: TRBD2
V gene: TRBV3-1
J gene: TRBJ2-2
clone size: -
CDR3 DNA: TGTGCCAGCAGCCAAGCCCTCGGACTAGCGGGAGGATCCGGGGAGCTGTTTTTT
CDR3 protein: CASSQALGLAGGSGELFF

D gene: TRBD2
V gene: TRBV3-1
J gene: TRBJ2-1
clone size: -
CDR3 DNA: TGTGCCAGCAGCCAAGCGGGTGGCGGGAGCGGCAATGAGCAGTTCTTC
CDR3 protein: CASSQAGGGSGNEQFF

D gene: -
V gene: TRBV30
J gene: TRBJ2-3
clone size: -
CDR3 DNA: TGTGCCTGGAGTGTACGACGGGACCCCACAGATACGCAGTATTTT
CDR3 protein: CAWSVRRDPTDTQYF

D gene: -
V gene: TRBV12-3/TRBV12-4
J gene: TRBJ2-6
clone size: -
CDR3 DNA: TGTGCCAGCAGTTTTGGGGGGTCTGGGGCCAACGTCCTGACTTTC
CDR3 protein: CASSFGGSGANVLTF

D gene: TRBD1
V gene: TRBV5-1
J gene: TRBJ2-5
clone size: -
CDR3 DNA: TGCGCCAGCAGCTTGGGTTGGACAGGACCCAAAGAGACCCAGTACTTC
CDR3 protein: CASSLGWTGPKETQYF

D gene: -
V gene: TRBV20-1
J gene: TRBJ1-5
clone size: -
CDR3 DNA: TGCAGTGCTAGAGGGGGGGCTGACCAGCCCCAGCATTTT
CDR3 protein: CSARGGADQPQHF

D gene: -
V gene: TRBV7-8
J gene: TRBJ1-5
clone size: -
CDR3 DNA: TGTGCCAGCAGCCCTGCGAGAGTCATGGGCAATCAGCCCCAGCATTTT
CDR3 protein: CASSPARVMGNQPQHF

D gene: TRBD1
V gene: TRBV28
J gene: TRBJ2-6
clone size: -
CDR3 DNA: TGTGCCAGCAGTCCCACGGGACAGGAAAGTAAGGCCAACGTCCTGACTTTC
CDR3 protein: CASSPTGQESKANVLTF

D gene: TRBD2
V gene: TRBV7-2
J gene: TRBJ2-5
clone size: -
CDR3 DNA: TGTGCCAGCAGCCTCATAGCGGGGCCCCAAGAGACCCAGTACTTC
CDR3 protein: CASSLIAGPQETQYF

D gene: TRBD1
V gene: TRBV28
J gene: TRBJ1-2
clone size: -
CDR3 DNA: TGTGCCAGCAGTCTCAGGACAGGAGAGCGGATTAACTATGGCTACACCTTC
CDR3 protein: CASSLRTGERINYGYTF

D gene: -
V gene: TRBV28
J gene: TRBJ1-1
clone size: -
CDR3 DNA: TGTGCCAGCAGCTCCCGGTCTGAAGCTTTCTTT
CDR3 protein: CASSSRSEAFF

D gene: -
V gene: TRBV7-2
J gene: TRBJ2-7
clone size: once
CDR3 DNA: TGTGCCAGCAGCCCCCCCGGCTACGAGCAGTACTTC
CDR3 protein: CASSPPGYEQYF

D gene: -
V gene: TRBV20-1
J gene: TRBJ1-5
clone size: -
CDR3 DNA: TGCAGTGCTAGAGCAGTATCCGGCCGCAATCAGCCCCAGCATTTT
CDR3 protein: CSARAVSGRNQPQHF

D gene: -
V gene: TRBV15
J gene: TRBJ1-5
clone size: -
CDR3 DNA: TGTGCCACCAGCAGGGGGGACAAGGGGAATAATCAGCCCCAGCATTTT
CDR3 protein: CATSRGDKGNNQPQHF

D gene: TRBD1
V gene: TRBV6-5
J gene: TRBJ2-7
clone size: -
CDR3 DNA: TGTGCCAGCAGCCGTTCTACAGGGGCCTACGAGCAGTACTTC
CDR3 protein: CASSRSTGAYEQYF

D gene: TRBD2
V gene: TRBV10-3
J gene: TRBJ2-1
clone size: -
CDR3 DNA: TGTGCCATCAGTGGATCGACCGGGAGGGTTAGGGATGAGCAGTTCTTC
CDR3 protein: CAISGSTGRVRDEQFF

D gene: -
V gene: TRBV18
J gene: TRBJ2-1
clone size: -
CDR3 DNA: TGTGCCAGCTCAAATATGATAGATGAGCAGTTCTTC
CDR3 protein: CASSNMIDEQFF

D gene: TRBD1
V gene: TRBV7-9
J gene: TRBJ2-7
clone size: -
CDR3 DNA: TGTGCCAGCAGCTCCCCAGAGGGACAGGGAGTCTCCGAGCAGTACTTC
CDR3 protein: CASSSPEGQGVSEQYF

D gene: -
V gene: TRBV20-1
J gene: TRBJ2-3
clone size: -
CDR3 DNA: TGCAGTGCTTCACAAACCGGAGGGGATACGCAGTATTTT
CDR3 protein: CSASQTGGDTQYF

D gene: -
V gene: TRBV7-2
J gene: TRBJ2-7
clone size: -
CDR3 DNA: TGTGCCAGCAGCTTTCGCCCCGCAGGGCCCTACGAGCAGTACTTC
CDR3 protein: CASSFRPAGPYEQYF

D gene: -
V gene: TRBV25-1
J gene: TRBJ2-7
clone size: -
CDR3 DNA: TGTGCCAGCATTGACAGGGGACTAGGGGAGCAGTACTTC
CDR3 protein: CASIDRGLGEQYF

D gene: -
V gene: TRBV18
J gene: TRBJ1-4
clone size: -
CDR3 DNA: TGTGCCAGCTCACCAGGGATCGATGAAAAACTGTTTTTT
CDR3 protein: CASSPGIDEKLFF

D gene: -
V gene: TRBV3-1
J gene: TRBJ1-1
clone size: -
CDR3 DNA: TGTGCCAGCAGCCAAGTCCCTACATTCCGGAACACTGAAGCTTTCTTT
CDR3 protein: CASSQVPTFRNTEAFF

D gene: -
V gene: TRBV7-9
J gene: TRBJ2-5
clone size: -
CDR3 DNA: TGTGCCAGCAGCTTGGGATCAGAGGCGACCCAGTACTTC
CDR3 protein: CASSLGSEATQYF

D gene: -
V gene: TRBV6-5
J gene: TRBJ1-1
clone size: -
CDR3 DNA: -
CDR3 protein: CASSTSSGHSGTEAFF

D gene: TRBD2
V gene: TRBV6-5
J gene: TRBJ2-7
clone size: once
CDR3 DNA: TGTGCCAGCAGCGAGACTAGCGGCTACGAGCAGTACTTC
CDR3 protein: CASSETSGYEQYF

D gene: -
V gene: TRBV11-2
J gene: TRBJ2-1
clone size: -
CDR3 DNA: TGTGCCAGCAGCTTATGGGGACCTTTCCAGTTCTTC
CDR3 protein: CASSLWGPFQFF

D gene: -
V gene: TRBV7-8
J gene: TRBJ2-1
clone size: -
CDR3 DNA: TGTGCCAGCAGCTACAGTACGGGACGTGGTGAGCAGTTCTTC
CDR3 protein: CASSYSTGRGEQFF

D gene: TRBD1
V gene: TRBV29-1
J gene: TRBJ1-5
clone size: -
CDR3 DNA: TGCAGCGTTAGGGACAGGGGGGGTCAGCCCCAGCATTTT
CDR3 protein: CSVRDRGGQPQHF